This entry describes one TCR beta chain. The data stem from a study of blood T cell repertoires in COVID-19. Study at large: Specimens from acute and convalescent COVID-19 originated in the United States, Italy and Spain. T cells, B-cell-depleted T cells, or PBMCs supplied cDNA or gDNA.

V lost 1 base and J lost 5; bases outside the gene matches: 8. CDR3 size: 16 residues. Germline V gene lookup returns CDR1 LGHDT and CDR2 YNNKEL (reference sequence). Original methodology: Amplification of reference gene primers was used by the study to estimate nucleated cell counts. Using immunoSEQ multiplex PCR, the repertoire was profiled, and TCRdb retains in-frame clones only, with some absent. The V and J calls and the clone size are those of that table, but D and trimming were determined from the DNA. The sample includes roughly 110,000 clones, almost 85% seen only once; the top ten take about 4.2%.

V usage is TRBV3-1 (or the pseudogene TRBV3-2) and J usage is TRBJ2-7; TRBD1 matches at 10 bases. Source material: peripheral blood. This TCR was sampled from a human donor in a cohort sampled during active COVID-19. CDR3 bases: TGTGCCAGCAGCCAAGTCACCGGGACAGGGGTAGACGAGCAGTACTTC. Translating it yields CASSQVTGTGVDEQYF.